These 11 T cell receptor beta chains were all obtained from the same sample, sequenced in a study of shared clonotypes between healthy human individuals. Clones were sequenced by immunoSEQ multiplex PCR, and TCRdb holds only the in-frame ones, with some missing. The data hold around 1,000,000 clones, with approximately 80% observed a single time. The sample consisted of memory CD4+ T cells from PBMCs. Subset described: CD45RA-negative fraction. These receptors all come from a man younger than 30 in good health. Some clones in this sample may be carry-over from other donors' samples.

The chain joins TRBV6-5 to TRBJ2-4; no reliable D call. There are 14 residues in the CDR3. The germline CDR1 and CDR2 sequences are MNHEY and SVGAGI. Between the trimmed V and J ends, which lost 4 bases and 5 bases, there was a span of 12 bases. The CDR3 spells CASSLPGYQNIQYF. CDR3 nucleotide sequence: TGTGCCAGCAGTTTACCAGGCTATCAAAACATTCAGTACTTC.

J is TRBJ1-1 and V is TRBV30; unclear D gene. This CDR3 is 15 amino acids long. V was shortened by 0 bases and J by 0 bases, with 11 bases between the two germline ends. CDR1 is GTSNPN and CDR2 is SVGIG in the germline V gene (reference sequence). CDR3 protein: CAWSVRGGMNTEAFF. Here the CDR3 DNA reads TGTGCCTGGAGTGTACGTGGCGGAATGAACACTGAAGCTTTCTTT.

V gene TRBV7-2 combines with J gene TRBJ2-1, with a weak D call TRBD2 (5 bases). Germline V CDR1 and CDR2: SGHTA, FQGNSA. The CDR3 is 16 residues long. Trimming took 1 base from V and 4 from J, leaving 14 bases between them. The CDR3 loop is CASSLVEGRVYNEQFF. Written as DNA, the CDR3 is TGTGCCAGCAGCTTAGTTGAGGGCAGAGTTTACAATGAGCAGTTCTTC.

The V gene is TRBV28, the J gene TRBJ2-1; the match to TRBD2 covers 10 bases. Germline V lookup: CDR1 MDHEN, CDR2 SYDVKM. The trim removed 6 bases at V and 4 bases at J, leaving 6 bases unmatched. The length of the CDR3 is 15 residues. CDR3 sequence reads: CASRTVSGRYNEQFF. The DNA for the CDR3 is TGTGCCAGCAGGACAGTTAGCGGGAGGTACAATGAGCAGTTCTTC.

This rearrangement joins TRBV7-3 to TRBJ1-4; 9 nucleotides match TRBD1. This CDR3 region has 15 residues. The trim removed 5 bases at V and 4 bases at J, leaving 5 bases unmatched. CDR1 and CDR2 from the germline V gene are SGHTA and FQGTGA. The CDR3 DNA is TGTGCCAGCAGCCCGACAGGGGGTTATAATGAAAAACTGTTTTTT. Its translation is CASSPTGGYNEKLFF.

This chain joins TRBV6-1 and TRBJ2-3; no clear D. Germline lookup yields CDR1 MNHNS and CDR2 SASEGT. The CDR3 covers 13 residues. The V and J ends lost 7 bases and 2 bases respectively, with 10 bases between them. In DNA form, the CDR3 reads TGTGCCAGCACAAACCGACTCACAGATACGCAGTATTTT. It yields the protein CASTNRLTDTQYF.

In this sample, this clone turned up many times. Here the CDR3 reads CASSPRGGNTIYF. CDR3 in DNA: TGTGCCAGTAGCCCGAGGGGCGGAAACACCATATATTTT. The chain couples TRBV19 to TRBJ1-3, with D maybe TRBD1 (5 bases). This CDR3 region has 13 residues. V lost 6 bases and J 4 bases, leaving 10 bases between the germline ends. Germline-derived CDR1 and CDR2 are LNHDA and SQIVND (reference sequence).

The chain links TRBV5-1 to TRBJ1-1, with a possible D match to TRBD1 (5 bases). The length of the CDR3 is 15 residues. Germline V gene data show CDR1 as SGHRS and CDR2 as YFSETQ. Trimming removed 0 bases at V and 4 bases at J, with 13 bases between. This chain's CDR3 is CASSLESTGATEAFF. CDR3 DNA: TGCGCCAGCAGCTTGGAGAGCACTGGGGCCACTGAAGCTTTCTTT.

The CDR3 region is CASSVAGALTGELFF. CDR3 DNA sequence: TGTGCCAGCAGCGTAGCGGGAGCCCTCACCGGGGAGCTGTTTTTT. The V and J genes are TRBV2 and TRBJ2-2; TRBD2 matches 9 bases. The CDR3 spans 15 residues. Germline V gene data show CDR1 as SNHLY and CDR2 as FYNNEI. Unmatched junction bases numbered 6, after V lost 6 bases and J lost 4 bases. The whole variable domain, filled in from reference TRBV2 and TRBJ2-2, reads EPEVTQTPSHQVTQMGQEVILRCVPISNHLYFYWYRQILGQKVEFLVSFYNNEISEKSEIFDDQFSVERPDGSNFTLKIRSTKLEDSAMYFCASSVAGALTGELFFGEGSRLTVL.

The CDR3 here is CASSPQGQGTGNTIYF. CDR3 in DNA: TGCGCCAGCAGCCCTCAGGGGCAGGGAACCGGAAACACCATATATTTT. This chain uses TRBV5-1 with TRBJ1-3, with a possible D match to TRBD1 (6 bases). The V gene lost 4 bases and the J gene lost 4 bases, with 18 bases spanning the gap. The germline V gene has CDR1 SGHRS and CDR2 YFSETQ. The CDR3 covers 16 residues.

The genes are TRBV11-2 and TRBJ2-7, with 10 bases identical to TRBD2. After removal of 3 bases from V and 0 bases from J, the junction contained 8 bases not matched to a gene. This CDR3 spans 17 amino acids. Germline CDR1 and CDR2: SGHAT and FQNNGV. The CDR3 DNA sequence: TGTGCCAGCAGCTTCACCGTCACTAGCGGGATCTCCTACGAGCAGTACTTC. It specifies CASSFTVTSGISYEQYF.